The 2 T cell receptor beta chains below were found in one sample sequenced in a study of T cells after yellow fever vaccination. TCRdb re-called the 5' RACE reads with MiXCR, one entry per CDR3 protein. The repertoire holds 500,000 to 550,000 distinct CDR3 sequences, with 20% to 25% as singletons. The sequences come from PBMCs, collected more than 20 days after the first yellow fever vaccination. These receptors were taken from a man between 18 and 29 years old who received the YFV17D yellow fever vaccine.

The chain has TRBV29-1 and TRBJ1-5; the D gene is possibly TRBD1 (5 bases). The CDR3 contains 13 residues. The V gene lost 5 bases and the J gene lost 2 bases, with 10 bases spanning the gap. Per germline, CDR1 SQVTM and CDR2 ANQGSEA. Here the CDR3 DNA reads TGCAGCGTTATAGGGGCTGGCAATCAGCCCCAGCATTTT. The encoded protein is CSVIGAGNQPQHF.

This chain links TRBV7-6 with TRBJ1-4, with a possible D match to TRBD1 (5 bases). Germline V gives CDR1 SGHVS, CDR2 FNYEAQ. The CDR3 extends over 15 amino acids. The ends were cut back, 5 bases at V and 7 bases at J, with 17 bases in the middle. DNA for the CDR3: TGTGCCAGCAGCCCATATTCGGGGGAGCTTGAAAAACTGTTTTTT. It codes for CASSPYSGELEKLFF.